The next 23 T cell receptor beta chains were all read from a single sample in a study of vaccination and CD4 T cells after COVID-19. Scientists ran DNA taken from cultured CD4+ T cells through the Oncomine TCR Beta short-read assay for sequencing. MiXCR, applied by TCRdb to the PCR reads, yields one record per CDR3 protein. The sample records about 12,000 distinct CDR3 sequences, around 46% being singletons. Noted treatment: roughly 10-day PBMC culture with coronavirus spike peptide pools or control peptides (ViraFEST assay). Antigens for these TCRs are unknown. Sequencing was carried out using CD4+ T cells from blood, cultured in vitro. The receptors derive from a human donor who had recovered from COVID-19.

The sample holds a few counts of this clonotype. The rearrangement joins TRBV7-3 to TRBJ2-1; 8 bases agree with TRBD1. J gave up 2 bases and V 5 bases, and 5 bases lay outside the gene matches. Germline V gene sequence: CDR1 SGHTA, CDR2 FQGTGA. CDR3 size: 15 residues. CDR3: CASSPDRGPYNEQFF. The CDR3 DNA is TGTGCCAGCAGCCCCGACAGGGGCCCCTACAATGAGCAGTTCTTC.

This clonotype appeared once. This sequence joins TRBV6-1 and TRBJ2-3, with a weak D call TRBD2 (6 bases). The V end was cut by 10 bases, the J end by 2 bases, with 19 bases between. This CDR3 spans 15 amino acids. Germline V gene data show CDR1 as MNHNS and CDR2 as SASEGT. CDR3 nucleotides: TGTGCCACCGCAAGCGGGTCGGAATTCACAGATACGCAGTATTTT. This encodes CATASGSEFTDTQYF.

The chain employs TRBV5-4 and TRBJ2-1; D is unclear. Germline assignment: CDR1 SGHNT and CDR2 YYREEE (reference sequence). Trimming pared 4 bases from V and 5 bases from J, leaving 16 bases between. This CDR3 has 15 amino acids. The CDR3: CASSPTWATDNEQFF. In DNA form, the CDR3 reads TGTGCCAGCAGCCCCACGTGGGCCACGGACAATGAGCAGTTCTTC.

This clonotype has only a few counts. The genes are TRBV6-2 or TRBV6-3 and TRBJ2-3; maybe TRBD1 (6 bases). CDR1 is MNHEY and CDR2 is SVGEGT in the germline V gene. The CDR3 extends over 16 amino acids. Deletions cut 5 bases from V and 1 base from J, with 16 bases between. The CDR3 nucleotides read TGTGCCAGCAGTCGCCCCGTGGGACAAGGCACAGATACGCAGTATTTT. Translated: CASSRPVGQGTDTQYF.

This chain uses TRBV6-1 with TRBJ2-1; the D call may be TRBD1 or TRBD2 (5 bases each). Germline CDR1 MNHNS, CDR2 SASEGT. Trimming pared 7 bases from V and 7 bases from J, leaving 14 bases between. The CDR3 consists of 13 residues. CDR3 residues: CASKGSARNEQFF. DNA for the CDR3: TGTGCCAGCAAGGGGAGTGCTCGAAATGAGCAGTTCTTC.

Here the CDR3 DNA reads TGTGCCAGCAGATTCTCAGGGGGTAGTGGCAATCAGCCCCAGCATTTT. It codes for CASRFSGGSGNQPQHF. The chain combines TRBV28 with TRBJ1-5, with TRBD1 matching over 7 bases. This CDR3 is 16 amino acids long. CDR1 is MDHEN and CDR2 is SYDVKM in the germline V gene. Losses at the gene ends were 6 bases for V and 2 bases for J; bases not matched to a gene: 10. Full variable domain (remainder filled in from reference TRBV28 and TRBJ1-5): DVKVTQSSRYLVKRTGEKVFLECVQDMDHENMFWYRQDPGLGLRLIYFSYDVKMKEKGDIPEGYSVSREKKERFSLILESASTNQTSMYLCASRFSGGSGNQPQHFGDGTRLSIL.

This clonotype was counted a single time. The CDR3 bases are TGCACCTTTCACCGGTCTACTGGATCAGATACGCAGTATTTT. Translated, it gives CTFHRSTGSDTQYF. V and J are TRBV20-1 and TRBJ2-3; D not resolved. The CDR3 consists of 14 residues. Germline lookup yields CDR1 DFQATT and CDR2 SNEGSKA (reference sequence).

V is TRBV7-2 and J is TRBJ2-1, with a possible D match to TRBD1 (5 bases). This CDR3 is 16 amino acids long. CDR1 is SGHTA and CDR2 is FQGNSA in the germline V gene. V shed 6 bases and J shed 1 base, with 16 bases lying between them. The CDR3 here is CASRPPSKGSYNEQFF. CDR3 DNA: TGTGCCAGCAGACCGCCCAGCAAGGGGTCCTACAATGAGCAGTTCTTC.

This clonotype was seen only a few times. This chain uses TRBV20-1 with TRBJ1-5, with D unresolved. Germline V CDR1 and CDR2: DFQATT, SNEGSKA (reference sequence). The CDR3 is 13 amino acids. The germline V and J ends were trimmed by 0 bases and 6 bases, with 9 bases remaining between them. Here the CDR3 DNA reads TGCAGTGCTAGAGATAAAGCCAGTCAGCCCCAGCATTTT. Encoded protein: CSARDKASQPQHF.

The chain is built from TRBV28 and TRBJ2-1; no firm D call. Deletions cut 1 base from V and 9 bases from J, with 16 bases between. Germline loops: CDR1 MDHEN, CDR2 SYDVKM. CDR3 size: 15 residues. CDR3 loop: CASSLLPRTIGEQFF. For the CDR3, the DNA is TGTGCCAGCAGTTTATTACCGCGGACCATCGGTGAGCAGTTCTTC.

This clonotype was seen a handful of times. This chain links TRBV6-5 with TRBJ1-2; 7 bases map to TRBD1. The CDR3 covers 15 residues. Germline trimming cut 2 bases from V and 8 bases from J; bases unmatched to any gene: 11. Per germline, CDR1 MNHEY and CDR2 SVGAGI. CDR3 DNA: TGTGCCAGCAGTTACGAGGGGGCGGAGCAGGGCGGCTACACCTTC. Translating gives CASSYEGAEQGGYTF.

The J gene is TRBJ2-1, the V gene TRBV6-1; 12 bases match TRBD2. The better agreement between TRBJ2-7 and the DNA end casts doubt on the J call. CDR3 length: 18 residues. CDR1 is MNHNS, CDR2 SASEGT, per germline. CDR3 protein: CASSPRGTSGRTSYEQYF. CDR3 DNA sequence: TGTGCCAGCAGCCCCCGTGGGACTAGCGGGCGGACCTCCTACGAGCAGTACTTC.

This chain links TRBV7-3 with TRBJ2-3, with a tentative D call TRBD2 (7 bases). Trimming pared 5 bases from V and 3 bases from J, leaving 18 bases between. This CDR3 has 16 amino acids. Germline assignment: CDR1 SGHTA and CDR2 FQGTGA. The DNA of the CDR3 is TGTGCCAGCAGCCCGAGACGCGGGGGCGCGACAGATACGCAGTATTTT. Its protein is CASSPRRGGATDTQYF.

The chain is built from TRBV5-1 and TRBJ1-5, with D uncertain. The germline gives CDR1 SGHRS, CDR2 YFSETQ. This CDR3 contains 13 residues. V gave up 4 bases and J gave up 0 bases, with 5 bases separating them. The CDR3 DNA sequence: TGCGCCAGCAGCCCGACTAGCAATCAGCCCCAGCATTTT. This gives the protein CASSPTSNQPQHF.

CDR3 protein: CASSWSAGMGETQYF. The DNA for the CDR3 is TGTGCCAGCAGTTGGTCCGCGGGGATGGGAGAGACCCAGTACTTC. V and J are TRBV28 and TRBJ2-5; the D gene is possibly TRBD2 (6 bases). CDR1 and CDR2 (germline): MDHEN, SYDVKM. This CDR3 has 15 amino acids. With 4 bases removed from V and 4 bases from J, the gap between germline ends came to 16 bases.

This chain links TRBV6-2 or TRBV6-3 with TRBJ2-3, with 11 bases lining up with TRBD2. The CDR3 contains 19 residues. From germline, CDR1 is MNHEY and CDR2 SVGEGT. Losses at the gene ends were 6 bases for V and 3 bases for J; bases not matched to a gene: 17. In nucleotides, the CDR3 is TGTGCCAGCAGGCCCCGGAGTAGCGGGAGGGCCGTTGGTACAGATACGCAGTATTTT. Translating gives CASRPRSSGRAVGTDTQYF.

The rearrangement uses TRBV7-6 and TRBJ2-5; 7 positions match TRBD1. The length of the CDR3 is 16 residues. V shed 2 bases, J shed 5 bases, and the junction held 11 bases outside the gene matches. CDR1 is SGHVS and CDR2 is FNYEAQ in the germline V gene. Here the CDR3 DNA reads TGTGCCAGCAGCTTACCCCAGAACAGGGGATATGAGACCCAGTACTTC. As protein: CASSLPQNRGYETQYF.

The CDR3 here is CASSPEQGWGYTF. The CDR3 bases are TGTGCCAGCTCACCCGAACAGGGGTGGGGCTACACCTTC. The chain links TRBV18 to TRBJ1-2; 7 bases are shared with TRBD1. The germline gives CDR1 KGHSH, CDR2 LQKENI. V shed 3 bases and J 8 bases; nucleotides not matched to a gene: 6. This CDR3 contains 13 residues.

Only a few counts were recorded for this clonotype. The CDR3 sequence is CASSSSDLDETQYF. CDR3 DNA: TGTGCCAGCAGCTCCTCGGACCTTGACGAGACCCAGTACTTC. The J gene is TRBJ2-5, the V gene TRBV6-5, with D unclear. This CDR3 comprises 14 residues. In germline, CDR1 is MNHEY, CDR2 SVGAGI. V was cut by 6 bases and J by 5 bases, with 16 bases left in between.

The V call is TRBV20-1, the J call TRBJ2-5; the D is unclear. CDR3 size: 13 residues. V lost 3 bases, J lost 3 bases, and 11 bases lay in between. The germline CDR1 and CDR2 sequences are DFQATT and SNEGSKA (reference sequence). The CDR3 reads CSASHYVKETQYF. The CDR3 region has the DNA TGCAGTGCTAGCCACTACGTAAAAGAGACCCAGTACTTC.

The gene calls are TRBV20-1 and TRBJ2-1; TRBD2 matches at 9 bases. J lost 8 bases, V lost 0 bases, and 11 bases had no gene match. This CDR3 comprises 16 residues. Germline values: CDR1 DFQATT, CDR2 SNEGSKA (reference sequence). The CDR3 spells CSARDYSSGRGDEQFF. In nucleotides, the CDR3 is TGCAGTGCTAGAGATTATAGTAGCGGGAGAGGTGATGAGCAGTTCTTC.

The CDR3 protein is CASSLGTSQTGELFF. The CDR3 nucleotides are TGTGCCAGCAGCTTGGGGACTAGCCAGACCGGGGAGCTGTTTTTT. The rearrangement uses TRBV11-2 and TRBJ2-2; 9 bases agree with TRBD2. CDR3 length: 15 residues. The trim removed 3 bases at V and 5 bases at J, leaving 4 bases unmatched. Germline lookup yields CDR1 SGHAT and CDR2 FQNNGV. The full variable domain, completed using reference TRBV11-2 and TRBJ2-2, is EAGVAQSPRYKIIEKRQSVAFWCNPISGHATLYWYQQILGQGPKLLIQFQNNGVVDDSQLPKDRFSAERLKGVDSTLKIQPAKLEDSAVYLCASSLGTSQTGELFFGEGSRLTVL.

This clonotype was seen once. The chain joins TRBV5-4 to TRBJ2-7; D is undetermined. Per the germline V gene, CDR1 is SGHNT and CDR2 is YYREEE (reference sequence). Trimming took 1 base from V and 6 from J, leaving 8 bases between them. CDR3 length equals 12 residues. The CDR3 DNA follows: TGTGCCAGCAGCTTGCCAGTGGGCGAGCAGTACTTC. This gives the protein CASSLPVGEQYF.